This T cell receptor beta chain was sequenced during a study of T cell responses to AZD1222 COVID-19 vaccine. Points from the study as a whole: The study found Spike-specific TCR breadth and depth rose after two AZD1222 doses. The number of AZD1222 recipients seropositive at baseline was only five or six.

Generated by immunoSEQ multiplex PCR, the TCRdb table keeps only in-frame clones and is missing some. The sample lists tens of thousands of clones, roughly 91% seen once, with more than 15% in the top ten. This clone showed up just once. Its antigen is unknown. The sample was peripheral blood, taken 28 days after the second AZD1222 dose. The clonotype originates from an adult who received the AZD1222 COVID-19 vaccine.

The CDR3 loop reads CASSDGQGDSPLHF. CDR3 nucleotides: TGTGCCAGCAGTGACGGACAGGGGGATTCACCCCTCCACTTT. The rearrangement links TRBV6-4 to TRBJ1-6, with 10 bases fitting TRBD1. Looked up from germline, CDR1 is MRHNA and CDR2 is SNTAGT. This CDR3 contains 14 residues. V gave up 2 bases and J gave up 8 bases; unmatched junction bases: 0.